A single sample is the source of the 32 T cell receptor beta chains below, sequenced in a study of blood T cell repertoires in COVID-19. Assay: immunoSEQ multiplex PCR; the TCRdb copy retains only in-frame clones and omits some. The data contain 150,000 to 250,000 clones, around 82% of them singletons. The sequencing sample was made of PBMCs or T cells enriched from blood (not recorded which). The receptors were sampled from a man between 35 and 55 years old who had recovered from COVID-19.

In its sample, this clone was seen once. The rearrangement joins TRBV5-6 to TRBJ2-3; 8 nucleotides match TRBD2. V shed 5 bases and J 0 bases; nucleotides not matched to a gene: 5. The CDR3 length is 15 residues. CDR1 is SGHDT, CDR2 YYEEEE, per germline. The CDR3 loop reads CASRETSDSTDTQYF. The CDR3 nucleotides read TGTGCCAGCAGGGAGACTAGCGATAGCACAGATACGCAGTATTTT. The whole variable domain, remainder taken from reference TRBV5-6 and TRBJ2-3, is DAGVTQSPTHLIKTRGQQVTLRCSPKSGHDTVSWYQQALGQGPQFIFQYYEEEERQRGNFPDRFSGHQFPNYSSELNVNALLLGDSALYLCASRETSDSTDTQYFGPGTRLTVL.

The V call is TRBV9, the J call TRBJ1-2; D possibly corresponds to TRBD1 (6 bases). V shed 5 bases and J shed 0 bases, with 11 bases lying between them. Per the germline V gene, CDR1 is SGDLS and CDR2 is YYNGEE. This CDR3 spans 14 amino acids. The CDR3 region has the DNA TGTGCCAGCAGGGCAACAGGGACTAACTATGGCTACACCTTC. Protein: CASRATGTNYGYTF.

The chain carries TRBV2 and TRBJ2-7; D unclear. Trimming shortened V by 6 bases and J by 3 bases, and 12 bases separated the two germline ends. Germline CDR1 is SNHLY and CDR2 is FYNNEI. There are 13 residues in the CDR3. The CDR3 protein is CASSQRPRYEQYV. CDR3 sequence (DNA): TGTGCCAGCAGCCAGCGTCCCCGCTACGAGCAGTACGTC.

The chain's CDR3 is CASSLNRESQPQHF. CDR3 coding DNA: TGTGCCAGCAGCTTAAACAGGGAAAGTCAGCCCCAGCATTTT. The rearrangement links TRBV7-9 to TRBJ1-5; D possibly corresponds to TRBD1 (6 bases). This CDR3 comprises 14 residues. V lost 2 bases and J 6 bases, leaving 11 bases between the germline ends. The germline V gene encodes CDR1 SEHNR and CDR2 FQNEAQ (reference sequence).

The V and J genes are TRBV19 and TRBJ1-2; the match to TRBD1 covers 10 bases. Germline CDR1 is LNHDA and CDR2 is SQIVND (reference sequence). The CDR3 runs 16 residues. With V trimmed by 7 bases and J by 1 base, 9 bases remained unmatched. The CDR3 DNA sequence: TGTGCCAGTACCCCCTATGGACAGGGGGATAACTATGGCTACACCTTC. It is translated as CASTPYGQGDNYGYTF.

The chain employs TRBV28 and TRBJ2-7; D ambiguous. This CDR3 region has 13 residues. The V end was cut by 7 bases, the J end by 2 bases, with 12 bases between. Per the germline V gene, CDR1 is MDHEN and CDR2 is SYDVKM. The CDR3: CASTARSPYEQYF. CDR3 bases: TGTGCCAGCACCGCCAGAAGTCCCTACGAGCAGTACTTC.

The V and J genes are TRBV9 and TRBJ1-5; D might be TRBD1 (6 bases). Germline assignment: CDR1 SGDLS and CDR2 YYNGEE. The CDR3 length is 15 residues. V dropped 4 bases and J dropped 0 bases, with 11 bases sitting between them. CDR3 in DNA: TGTGCCAGCAGCCCTTACAGGGATAGCAATCAGCCCCAGCATTTT. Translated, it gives CASSPYRDSNQPQHF. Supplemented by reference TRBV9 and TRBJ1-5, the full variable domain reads DSGVTQTPKHLITATGQRVTLRCSPRSGDLSVYWYQQSLDQGLQFLIQYYNGEERAKGNILERFSAQQFPDLHSELNLSSLELGDSALYFCASSPYRDSNQPQHFGDGTRLSIL.

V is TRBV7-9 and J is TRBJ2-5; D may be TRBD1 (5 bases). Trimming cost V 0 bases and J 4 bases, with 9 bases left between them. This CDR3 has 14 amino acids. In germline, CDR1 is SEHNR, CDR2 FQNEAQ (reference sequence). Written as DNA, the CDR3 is TGTGCCAGCAGCTTAGCGCGGCAGGGAGAGACCCAGTACTTC. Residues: CASSLARQGETQYF.

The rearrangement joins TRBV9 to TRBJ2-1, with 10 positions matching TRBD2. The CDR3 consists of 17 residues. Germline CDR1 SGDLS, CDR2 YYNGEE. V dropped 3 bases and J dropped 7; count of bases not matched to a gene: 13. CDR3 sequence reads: CASSAPRGTSGKNEQFF. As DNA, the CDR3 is TGTGCCAGCAGCGCTCCGCGGGGTACTAGCGGGAAAAATGAGCAGTTCTTC.

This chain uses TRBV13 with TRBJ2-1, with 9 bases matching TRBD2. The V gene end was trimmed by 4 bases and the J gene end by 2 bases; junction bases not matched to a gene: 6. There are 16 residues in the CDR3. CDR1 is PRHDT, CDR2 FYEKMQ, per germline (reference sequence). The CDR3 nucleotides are TGTGCCAGCAGCTCTTTAGCGGGAGTGGCCTACAATGAGCAGTTCTTC. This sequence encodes CASSSLAGVAYNEQFF.

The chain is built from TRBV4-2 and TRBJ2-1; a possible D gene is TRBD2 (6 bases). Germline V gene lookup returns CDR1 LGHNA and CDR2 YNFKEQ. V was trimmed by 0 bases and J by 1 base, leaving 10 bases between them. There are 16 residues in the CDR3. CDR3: CASSQEAGPSYNEQFF. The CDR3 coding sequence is TGTGCCAGCAGCCAAGAGGCGGGGCCGTCCTACAATGAGCAGTTCTTC.

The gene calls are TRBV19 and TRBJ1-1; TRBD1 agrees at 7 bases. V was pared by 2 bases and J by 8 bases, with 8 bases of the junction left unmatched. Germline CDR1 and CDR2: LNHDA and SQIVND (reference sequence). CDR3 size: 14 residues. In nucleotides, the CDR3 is TGTGCCAGTAGTATACTGGGACAGCTAGCCGAAGCTTTCTTT. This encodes CASSILGQLAEAFF.

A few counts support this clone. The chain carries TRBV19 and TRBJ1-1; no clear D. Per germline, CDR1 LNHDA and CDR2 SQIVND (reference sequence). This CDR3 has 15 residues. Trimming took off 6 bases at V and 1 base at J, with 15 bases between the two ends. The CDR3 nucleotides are TGTGCCAGTAGGCTCCCAGCAGGCCCGAACACTGAAGCTTTCTTT. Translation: CASRLPAGPNTEAFF.

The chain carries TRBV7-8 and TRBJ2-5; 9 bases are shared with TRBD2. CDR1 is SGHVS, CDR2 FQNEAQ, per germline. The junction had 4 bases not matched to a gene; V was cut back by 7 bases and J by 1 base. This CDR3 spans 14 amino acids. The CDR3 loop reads CASISGRTQETQYF. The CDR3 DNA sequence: TGTGCCAGCATCAGCGGGAGGACCCAAGAGACCCAGTACTTC.

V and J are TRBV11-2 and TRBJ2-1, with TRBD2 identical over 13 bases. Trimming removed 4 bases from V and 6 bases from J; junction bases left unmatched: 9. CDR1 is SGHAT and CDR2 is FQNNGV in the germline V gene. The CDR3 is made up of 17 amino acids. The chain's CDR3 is CASSSSGTSGVINEQFF. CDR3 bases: TGTGCCAGCAGCTCCTCCGGGACTAGCGGGGTGATCAATGAGCAGTTCTTC.

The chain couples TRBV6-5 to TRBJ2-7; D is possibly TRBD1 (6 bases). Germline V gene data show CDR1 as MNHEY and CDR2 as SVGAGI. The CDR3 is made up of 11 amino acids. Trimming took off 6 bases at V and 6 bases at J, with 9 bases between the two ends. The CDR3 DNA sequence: TGTGCCAGCAGGACAGGTGGCGAGCAGTACGTC. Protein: CASRTGGEQYV.

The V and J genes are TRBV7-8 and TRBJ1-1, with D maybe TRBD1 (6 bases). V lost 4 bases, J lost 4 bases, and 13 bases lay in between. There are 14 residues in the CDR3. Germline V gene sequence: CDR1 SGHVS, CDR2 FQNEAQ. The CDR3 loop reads CASSSPGGRTEAFF. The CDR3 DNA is TGTGCCAGCAGCTCCCCGGGGGGCCGCACTGAAGCTTTCTTT.

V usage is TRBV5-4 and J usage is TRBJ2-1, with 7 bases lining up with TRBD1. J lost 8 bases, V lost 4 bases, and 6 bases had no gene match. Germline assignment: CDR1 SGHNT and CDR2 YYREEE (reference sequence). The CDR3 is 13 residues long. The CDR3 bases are TGTGCCAGCAGCCAATCAGACAGGGATGAGCAGTTCTTC. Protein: CASSQSDRDEQFF.

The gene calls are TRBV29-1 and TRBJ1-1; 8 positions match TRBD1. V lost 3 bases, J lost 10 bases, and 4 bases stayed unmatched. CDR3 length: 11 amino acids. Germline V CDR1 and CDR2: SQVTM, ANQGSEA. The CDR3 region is CSVDGTGLAFF. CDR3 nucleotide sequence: TGCAGCGTTGACGGGACAGGATTAGCTTTCTTT.

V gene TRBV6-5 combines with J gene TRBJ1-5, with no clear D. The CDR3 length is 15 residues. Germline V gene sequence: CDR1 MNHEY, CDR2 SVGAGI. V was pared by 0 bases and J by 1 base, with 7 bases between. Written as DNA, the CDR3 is TGTGCCAGCAGTTACTCCCGGGTGAGCAATCAGCCCCAGCATTTT. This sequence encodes CASSYSRVSNQPQHF.

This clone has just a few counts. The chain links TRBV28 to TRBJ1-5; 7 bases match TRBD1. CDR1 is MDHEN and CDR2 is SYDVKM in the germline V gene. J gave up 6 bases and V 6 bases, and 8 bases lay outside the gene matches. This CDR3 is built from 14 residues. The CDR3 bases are TGTGCCAGCAGGACGGACAGGAGTCGTCAGCCCCAGCATTTT. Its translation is CASRTDRSRQPQHF.

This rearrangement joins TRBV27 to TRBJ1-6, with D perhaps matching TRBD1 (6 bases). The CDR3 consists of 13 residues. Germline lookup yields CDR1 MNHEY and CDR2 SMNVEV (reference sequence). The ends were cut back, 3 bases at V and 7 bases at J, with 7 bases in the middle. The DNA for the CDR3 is TGTGCCAGCAGTTTCCAGGGGAATTCACCCCTCCACTTT. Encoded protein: CASSFQGNSPLHF.

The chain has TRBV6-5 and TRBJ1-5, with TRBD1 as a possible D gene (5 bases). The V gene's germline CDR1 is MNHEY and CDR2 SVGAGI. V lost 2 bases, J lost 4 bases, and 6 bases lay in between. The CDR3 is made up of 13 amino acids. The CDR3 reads CASSYGGNQPQHF. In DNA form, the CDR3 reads TGTGCCAGCAGTTACGGGGGGAATCAGCCCCAGCATTTT.

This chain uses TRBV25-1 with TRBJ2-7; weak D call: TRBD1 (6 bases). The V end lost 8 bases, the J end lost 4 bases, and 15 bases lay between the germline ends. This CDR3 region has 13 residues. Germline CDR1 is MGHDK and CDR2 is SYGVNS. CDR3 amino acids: CASWGPADYEQYF. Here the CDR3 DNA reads TGTGCCAGCTGGGGGCCGGCTGATTACGAGCAGTACTTC.

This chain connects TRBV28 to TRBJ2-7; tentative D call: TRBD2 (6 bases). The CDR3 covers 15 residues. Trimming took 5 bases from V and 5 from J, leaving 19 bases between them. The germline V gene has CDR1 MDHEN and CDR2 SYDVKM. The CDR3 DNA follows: TGTGCCAGCAGTGGGGGAGCTAGCGACGAGGACGAGCAGTACTTC. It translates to CASSGGASDEDEQYF.

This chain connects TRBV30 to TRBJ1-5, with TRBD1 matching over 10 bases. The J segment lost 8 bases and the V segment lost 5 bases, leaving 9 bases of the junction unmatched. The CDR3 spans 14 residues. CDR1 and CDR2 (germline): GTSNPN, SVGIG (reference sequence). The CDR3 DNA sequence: TGTGCCTGGGGAGAGACAGGGGGCCGGGAGCCCCAGCATTTT. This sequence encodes CAWGETGGREPQHF.

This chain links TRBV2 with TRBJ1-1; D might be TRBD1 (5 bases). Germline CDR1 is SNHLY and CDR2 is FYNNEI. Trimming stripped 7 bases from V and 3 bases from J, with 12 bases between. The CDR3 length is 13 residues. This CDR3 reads CASTSSRDTEAFF. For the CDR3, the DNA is TGTGCCAGCACCTCATCCAGGGACACTGAAGCTTTCTTT.

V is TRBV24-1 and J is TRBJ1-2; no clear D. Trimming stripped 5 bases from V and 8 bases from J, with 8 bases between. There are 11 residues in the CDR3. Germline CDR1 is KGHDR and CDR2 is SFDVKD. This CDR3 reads CATSAGRGYTF. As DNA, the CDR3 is TGTGCCACCAGTGCCGGGAGGGGCTACACCTTC.

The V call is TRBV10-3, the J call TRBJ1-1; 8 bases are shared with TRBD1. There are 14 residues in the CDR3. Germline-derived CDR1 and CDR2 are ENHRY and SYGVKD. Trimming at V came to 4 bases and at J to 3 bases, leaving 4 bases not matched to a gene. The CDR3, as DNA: TGTGCCATCAGTGCAGACAGGGGCTACACTGAAGCTTTCTTT. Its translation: CAISADRGYTEAFF.

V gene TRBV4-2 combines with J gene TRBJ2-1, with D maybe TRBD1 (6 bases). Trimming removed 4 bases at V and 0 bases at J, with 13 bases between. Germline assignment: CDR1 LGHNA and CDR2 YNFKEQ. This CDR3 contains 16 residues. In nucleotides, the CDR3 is TGTGCCAGCAGCCCAAAAGACAGGAGCTCCTACAATGAGCAGTTCTTC. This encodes CASSPKDRSSYNEQFF.

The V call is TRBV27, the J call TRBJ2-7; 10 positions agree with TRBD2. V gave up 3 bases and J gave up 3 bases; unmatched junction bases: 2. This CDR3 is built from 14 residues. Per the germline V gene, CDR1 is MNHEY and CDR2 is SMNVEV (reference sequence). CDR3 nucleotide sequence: TGTGCCAGCAGTTTGACTAGCGGGCACTACGAGCAGTACTTC. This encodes CASSLTSGHYEQYF.

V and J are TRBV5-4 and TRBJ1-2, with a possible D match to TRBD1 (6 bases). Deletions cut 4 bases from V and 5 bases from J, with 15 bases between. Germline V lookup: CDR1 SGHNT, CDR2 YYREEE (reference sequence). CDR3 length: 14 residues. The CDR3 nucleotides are TGTGCCAGCAGCCCCAGGGGATTGAGTTATGGCTACACCTTC. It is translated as CASSPRGLSYGYTF.